The present T cell receptor (beta chain) was sequenced within a study of blood T cell repertoires in COVID-19. Background on the study: The origin of the acute and convalescent COVID-19 samples was the United States, Italy and Spain. Nucleic acid was either cDNA or gDNA, and it came from T cells, B-cell-depleted T cells, or PBMCs.

This clone is a singleton in its sample. Trimming stripped 5 bases from V and 2 bases from J, with 14 bases between. Germline assignment: CDR1 SGHVS and CDR2 FNYEAQ. This CDR3 has 15 amino acids. Per the original data handling: Reference gene primer amplification in the assay estimated nucleated cell counts. The protocol was immunoSEQ multiplex PCR, while the TCRdb copy is restricted to in-frame clones and leaves out a portion. V and J calls and clone size are as listed in that table; D and trimming were resolved from the DNA. The data hold tens of thousands of clones, with roughly 78% observed a single time.

What was sequenced was peripheral blood. This TCR was sampled from an older woman with acute or convalescent COVID-19. The rearrangement joins TRBV7-6 to TRBJ2-3, with D possibly being TRBD2 (6 bases). CDR3 nucleotides: TGTGCCAGCAGCGCGTATAGCGGAACCACAGATACGCAGTATTTT. It encodes CASSAYSGTTDTQYF.